The 9 T cell receptor beta chains below were found in one sample sequenced in a study of cytomegalovirus exposure and HLA in healthy donors. The study ran its PCR with 60 Vbeta and 13 Jbeta primers. TCRdb keeps only in-frame clones here, not all; method: immunoSEQ multiplex PCR. The sample records around 190,000 clones, about 84% being singletons. The sequenced sample was PBMCs. These receptors were collected from a woman in her 30s in good health and CMV-seropositive.

The CDR3 DNA sequence: TGTGCCAGCAGCCAAGAAGAGGGAGAGGGGGGGCCTCCGAGCCACGAGCAGTACTTC. Its translation is CASSQEEGEGGPPSHEQYF. This chain uses TRBV4-2 with TRBJ2-7, with D perhaps matching TRBD2 (7 bases). CDR3 length: 19 amino acids. Trimming took 0 bases from V and 5 from J, leaving 26 bases between them. CDR1 LGHNA and CDR2 YNFKEQ come from the germline V gene.

Many counts were recorded for this clone. The chain combines TRBV7-9 with TRBJ2-2; tentatively, D is TRBD1 (7 bases). The CDR3 is 15 residues long. CDR1 SEHNR and CDR2 FQNEAQ come from the germline V gene (reference sequence). V dropped 11 bases and J dropped 0 bases, with 16 bases sitting between them. This chain's CDR3 is CAVTEGAANTGELFF. CDR3 coding DNA: TGTGCCGTTACGGAGGGGGCCGCGAACACCGGGGAGCTGTTTTTT.

This chain links TRBV27 with TRBJ1-4; D call uncertain. CDR3 length equals 14 residues. The V gene's germline CDR1 is MNHEY and CDR2 SMNVEV (reference sequence). V lost 5 bases to trimming and J lost 7 bases, with 14 bases between them. CDR3 residues: CASSPSGSREKLFF. The CDR3 region has the DNA TGTGCCAGCAGTCCCTCCGGGTCTCGTGAAAAACTGTTTTTT.

The rearrangement joins TRBV6-6 to TRBJ1-5; D uncertain. Trimming pared 3 bases from V and 0 bases from J, leaving 12 bases between. Germline V lookup: CDR1 MNHNY, CDR2 SVGAGI (reference sequence). The CDR3 is 16 amino acids. The CDR3 DNA sequence: TGTGCCAGCAGTTATGCAGGCCCTTATAGCAATCAGCCCCAGCATTTT. The encoded protein is CASSYAGPYSNQPQHF.

This chain joins TRBV18 and TRBJ2-7, with D unresolved. V gave up 4 bases and J gave up 6 bases, with 10 bases separating them. The germline gives CDR1 KGHSH, CDR2 LQKENI. The length of the CDR3 is 12 residues. This CDR3 reads CASSLPGFEQYF. Here the CDR3 DNA reads TGTGCCAGCTCACTCCCGGGTTTCGAGCAGTACTTC. The full variable domain, with the rest looked up from reference TRBV18 and TRBJ2-7, is NAGVMQNPRHLVRRRGQEARLRCSPMKGHSHVYWYRQLPEEGLKFMVYLQKENIIDESGMPKERFSAEFPKEGPSILRIQQVVRGDSAAYFCASSLPGFEQYFGPGTRLTVT.

The chain uses TRBV2 and TRBJ2-5, with TRBD1 matching over 7 bases. Germline CDR1 SNHLY, CDR2 FYNNEI. With V trimmed by 10 bases and J by 5 bases, 19 bases remained unmatched. CDR3 length equals 16 residues. The CDR3 loop is CATSQGQKPPWETQYF. The CDR3 region has the DNA TGTGCCACGTCACAGGGGCAGAAGCCTCCGTGGGAGACCCAGTACTTC.

This clone was found once. The chain has TRBV19 and TRBJ1-1; the D is unclear. The CDR3 spans 13 residues. CDR1 is LNHDA, CDR2 SQIVND, per germline (reference sequence). V was trimmed by 11 bases and J by 2 bases, leaving 15 bases between them. CDR3 nucleotide sequence: TGTGCCTCATTTCGCGGATTAAACACTGAAGCTTTCTTT. It yields the protein CASFRGLNTEAFF.

The V call is TRBV5-1, the J call TRBJ2-5; 16 nucleotides line up with TRBD2. Germline values: CDR1 SGHRS, CDR2 YFSETQ. Trimming removed 4 bases from V and 5 bases from J; junction bases left unmatched: 23. This CDR3 is 22 amino acids long. CDR3 sequence (DNA): TGCGCCAGCAGCAGGAGACTGACCACCGGGACTAGCGGGGGGGGAAGGAAGGAGACCCAGTACTTC. Protein: CASSRRLTTGTSGGGRKETQYF.

This clone appeared a few times. The J gene is TRBJ1-3, the V gene TRBV7-9; no reliable D call. CDR1 and CDR2 from the germline V gene are SEHNR and FQNEAQ (reference sequence). The CDR3 sequence is 13 residues long. Trimming shortened V by 2 bases and J by 4 bases, and 6 bases separated the two germline ends. The CDR3, as DNA: TGTGCCAGCAGCTTACGAGCCGGAAACACCATATATTTT. It translates to CASSLRAGNTIYF.